The 3 T cell receptor beta chains below were found in one sample sequenced in a study of pediatric ulcerative colitis. Sequencing was performed with immunoSEQ multiplex PCR; in TCRdb, only in-frame clones are kept and a portion is missing. This sample yields approximately 40,000 clones, of which 60% to 85% are seen a single time; around 9.2% belongs to the top ten. The rectum was sampled with one to two pinch biopsies at colonoscopy. The sample taken for sequencing was gut tissue. Receptor source: a boy aged 5-17 years with severe ulcerative colitis.

This chain connects TRBV2 to TRBJ2-7, with TRBD1 matching over 8 bases. The CDR3 loop spans 15 amino acids. From germline, CDR1 is SNHLY and CDR2 FYNNEI. The junction had 9 bases not matched to a gene; V was cut back by 5 bases and J by 3 bases. This CDR3 is CASSSGQGRGYEQYF. The CDR3, as DNA: TGTGCCAGCAGTTCTGGACAGGGTCGGGGCTACGAGCAGTACTTC.

J is TRBJ2-3 and V is TRBV2; 8 bases map to TRBD2. The trim removed 6 bases at V and 2 bases at J, leaving 10 bases unmatched. This CDR3 is built from 16 residues. Germline V CDR1 and CDR2: SNHLY, FYNNEI. CDR3: CASSEGLAGSTDTQYF. CDR3 nucleotides: TGTGCCAGCAGCGAGGGGCTAGCGGGTTCCACAGATACGCAGTATTTT. The entire variable domain, with the rest obtained from reference TRBV2 and TRBJ2-3, is as follows: EPEVTQTPSHQVTQMGQEVILRCVPISNHLYFYWYRQILGQKVEFLVSFYNNEISEKSEIFDDQFSVERPDGSNFTLKIRSTKLEDSAMYFCASSEGLAGSTDTQYFGPGTRLTVL.

This clone has a single count. The conserved phenylalanine or tryptophan normally closing the CDR3 is absent here, so this likely arose from a read error. The rearrangement links TRBV5-4 to TRBJ1-6, with TRBD1 matching over 7 bases. The CDR3 extends over 14 amino acids. The junction had 2 bases not matched to a gene; V was cut back by 2 bases and J by 6 bases. Germline V gives CDR1 SGHNT, CDR2 YYREEE (reference sequence). The CDR3 here is CASSFGTANSPLHL. In DNA, the CDR3 is TGTGCCAGCAGCTTCGGGACAGCTAATTCACCCCTCCACCTT.